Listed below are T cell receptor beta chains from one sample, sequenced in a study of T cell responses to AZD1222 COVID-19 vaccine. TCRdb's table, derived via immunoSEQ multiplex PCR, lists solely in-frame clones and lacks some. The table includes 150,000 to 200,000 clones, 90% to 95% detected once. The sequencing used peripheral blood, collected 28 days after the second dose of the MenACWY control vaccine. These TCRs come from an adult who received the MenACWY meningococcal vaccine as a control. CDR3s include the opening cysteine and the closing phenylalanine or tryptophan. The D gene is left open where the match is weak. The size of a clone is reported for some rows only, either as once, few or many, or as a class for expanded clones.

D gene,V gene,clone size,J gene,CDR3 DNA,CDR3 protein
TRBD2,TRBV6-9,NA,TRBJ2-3,TGTGCCAACCGACTAGCGGAGTCCCCCGATAACACAGATACGCAGTATTTT,CANRLAESPDNTDTQYF
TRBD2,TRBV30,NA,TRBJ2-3,TGTGCCTGGGAACGGGAGGGTCCCCCAGATACGCAGTATTTT,CAWEREGPPDTQYF
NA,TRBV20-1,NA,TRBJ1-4,TGCAGTGCTAGTCAGGATTCGGGCATATCGAGGTTTTTT,CSASQDSGISRFF
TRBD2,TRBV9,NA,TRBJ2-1,TGTGCCAGCAGCGTAGCCCCGGGGGGGGGCACCTACAATGAGCAGTTCTTC,CASSVAPGGGTYNEQFF
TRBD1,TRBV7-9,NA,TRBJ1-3,TGTGCCAGCAGCCCGAGCGACAGGGCCTACTCTGGAAACACCATATATTTT,CASSPSDRAYSGNTIYF
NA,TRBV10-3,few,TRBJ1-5,TGTGCCATCAGTGACGGGCGGGTGGGTCAGCCCCAGCATTTT,CAISDGRVGQPQHF
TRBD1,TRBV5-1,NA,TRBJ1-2,TGCGCCAGCAGCCCGGTCGGGGGACAGGGCGGTTGGGGCGATGGCTACACCTTC,CASSPVGGQGGWGDGYTF
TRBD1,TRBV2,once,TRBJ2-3,TGTGCCAGCAGTGGAGGGACAGGGGGTACGCAGTATTTT,CASSGGTGGTQYF
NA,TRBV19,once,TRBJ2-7,TGTGCCAGTAGTATAGGACGGGAATACGAGCAGTACTTC,CASSIGREYEQYF
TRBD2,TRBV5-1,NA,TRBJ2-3,TGCGCCAGCAGCTTGGTGGAGCGGGAGGCCCCCGGGGGGGGGCAGTATTTT,CASSLVEREAPGGGQYF
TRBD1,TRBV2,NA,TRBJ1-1,TGTGCCAGCAGTCCGGACAGGGGGCGGACTGAAGCTTTCTTT,CASSPDRGRTEAFF
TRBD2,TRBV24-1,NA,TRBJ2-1,TGTGCCACCAGTGGGGAGGCGGGAGGGGCCCACTACAATGAGCAGTTCTTC,CATSGEAGGAHYNEQFF
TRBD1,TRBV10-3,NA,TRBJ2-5,TGTGCCATCAGTGGGGGACAGGGGCTCGCTGGGACCCAGTACTTC,CAISGGQGLAGTQYF
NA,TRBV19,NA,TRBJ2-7,TGTGCCAGTAGTAGCGGCGAAACCTACGAGCAGTACTTC,CASSSGETYEQYF
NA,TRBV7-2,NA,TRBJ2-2,TGTGCCAGCACCCCCCAAAGAGGGCGAACCGGGGAGCTGTTTTTT,CASTPQRGRTGELFF
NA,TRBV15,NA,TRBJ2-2,TGTGCCACCAGCAGAGATCGGAGAGGCGGGGAGCTGTTTTTT,CATSRDRRGGELFF
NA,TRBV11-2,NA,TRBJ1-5,TGTGCCAGCAGCGAACCGGGCCTAGGAAATCAGCCCCAGCATTTT,CASSEPGLGNQPQHF
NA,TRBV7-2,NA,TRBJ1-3,TGTGCCAGCAGCTTTCAGGTAGCCAACACCATATATTTT,CASSFQVANTIYF
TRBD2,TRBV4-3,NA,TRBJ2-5,TGCGCCAGCAGCCAAGAGTCTAGGACTAGCGGGAGTCGGGAGACCCAGTACTTC,CASSQESRTSGSRETQYF
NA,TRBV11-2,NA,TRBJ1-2,TGTGCCAGCAGCTTAGGTCATGGGGACATTAATTCGAATGGCTACACCTTC,CASSLGHGDINSNGYTF
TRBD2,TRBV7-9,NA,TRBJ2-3,TGTGCCAGCAGCTTAGTTAGCGGGACGTACACAGATACGCAGTATTTT,CASSLVSGTYTDTQYF
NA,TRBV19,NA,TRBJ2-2,TGTGCCAGTAGGCCAGACAGCCCAAACACCGGGGAGCTGTTTTTT,CASRPDSPNTGELFF
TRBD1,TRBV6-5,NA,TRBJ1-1,TGTGCCAGCAGTTTGACAGGGCCAGACATGAACACTGAAGCTTTCTTT,CASSLTGPDMNTEAFF
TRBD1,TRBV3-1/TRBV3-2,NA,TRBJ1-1,TGTGCCAGCAGCCCGACAGGGCAAAGTCATTCAGCTTTCTTT,CASSPTGQSHSAFF
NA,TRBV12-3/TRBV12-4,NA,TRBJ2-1,TGTGCCAGCACCCGCCTACGCAATGAGCAGTTCTTC,CASTRLRNEQFF
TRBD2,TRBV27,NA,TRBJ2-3,TGTGCCAGCAGTCGGACTAGCGGGAGGTGGGATACGCAGTATTTT,CASSRTSGRWDTQYF
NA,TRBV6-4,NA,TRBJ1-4,TGTGCCAGCAGGAGGGAGGATGAAAAACTGTTTTTT,CASRREDEKLFF
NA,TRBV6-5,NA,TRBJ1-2,TGTGCCAGCAGAGCTCAGGCGGGCTATGGCTACACCTTC,CASRAQAGYGYTF
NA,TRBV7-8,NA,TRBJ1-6,TGTGCCAGCAGCTTAGGGGCCGCCGGGCAGGGACCGAATAATTCACCCCTCCACTTT,CASSLGAAGQGPNNSPLHF
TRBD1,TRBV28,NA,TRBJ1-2,TGTGCCAGCACTCGACAGGGGGCTTTTGCGAACTATGGCTACACCTTC,CASTRQGAFANYGYTF
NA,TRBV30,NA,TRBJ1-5,TGTGCCTGGAGTATCGGGTATGGGGACCAGCCCCAGCATTTT,CAWSIGYGDQPQHF
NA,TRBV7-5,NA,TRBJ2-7,TGTGCCAGAAGCGCCGGTTACGAGCAGTACTTC,CARSAGYEQYF
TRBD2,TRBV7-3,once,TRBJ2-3,TGTGCCAGCAGCCTGACTAGCGGGAGTACAGATACGCAGTATTTT,CASSLTSGSTDTQYF
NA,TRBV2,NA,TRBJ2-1,TGTGCCAGCAGTGGTCTAGCCCTTTCCTACAATGAGCAGTTCTTC,CASSGLALSYNEQFF
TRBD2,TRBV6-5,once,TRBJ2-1,TGTGCCAGCAGGGTAGCGGGCGATACTTACAATGAGCAGTTCTTC,CASRVAGDTYNEQFF
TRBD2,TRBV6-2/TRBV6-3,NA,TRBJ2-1,TGTGCCAGCAGTAGTAGCGGGAGGGCCCGGAATGAGCAGTTCTTC,CASSSSGRARNEQFF
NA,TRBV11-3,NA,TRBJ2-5,TGTGCCAGCAGCCGACCTCAGGGGCAGACCCAGTACTTC,CASSRPQGQTQYF
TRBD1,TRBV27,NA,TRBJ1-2,TGTGCCAGCAGTATCCGGGACAGAAGACCTACTAACTATGGCTACACCTTC,CASSIRDRRPTNYGYTF
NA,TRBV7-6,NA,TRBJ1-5,TGTGCCAGCAGCCTAGGGGCAGGGAGCCAGCCCCAGCATTTT,CASSLGAGSQPQHF
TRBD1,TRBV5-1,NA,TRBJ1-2,TGCGCCAGCAGCTTCCCGGGACAGGGGAGTCCTGGCTACACCTTC,CASSFPGQGSPGYTF
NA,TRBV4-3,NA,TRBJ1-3,TGCGCCAGCAGCCGCGCCCGGGATTCTGGAAACACCATATATTTT,CASSRARDSGNTIYF
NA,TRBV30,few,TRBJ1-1,TGTGCCTGGAGTGTAGCCCTGAACACTGAAGCTTTCTTT,CAWSVALNTEAFF
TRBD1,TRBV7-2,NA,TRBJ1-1,TGTGCCAGCAGCATAGACAGGGAGGCCGAAGCTTTCTTT,CASSIDREAEAFF
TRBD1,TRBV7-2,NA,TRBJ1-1,TGTGCCAGCAGCTCGGACAGGGAAGGGCCATCGAACACTGAAGCTTTCTTT,CASSSDREGPSNTEAFF